This is a list of T cell receptor beta chains from one sample in a study of blood T cell repertoires in COVID-19. Measured with immunoSEQ multiplex PCR; TCRdb has only the in-frame clones, and not every one. Of approximately 270,000 clones listed, about 87% were seen once; the top ten hold approximately 6%. The source material was peripheral blood. The origin of the receptors is a woman in her 30s with COVID-19, enrolled during active disease. CDR3s include the opening cysteine and the closing phenylalanine or tryptophan. The order of the fields is clone size, V gene, D gene, CDR3 length, J gene, CDR3 DNA, CDR3 protein. A D gene is named only where the DNA matches it firmly. Clone size is not always given. Where it is, it says once, few, many or a class for expanded clones.

clone size: .; V gene: TRBV5-4; D gene: .; CDR3 length: 15; J gene: TRBJ2-4; CDR3 DNA: TGTGCCAGCAGCCTGGGACACTCAGCCAAAAACATTCAGTACTTC; CDR3 protein: CASSLGHSAKNIQYF
clone size: .; V gene: TRBV6-5; D gene: TRBD2; CDR3 length: 15; J gene: TRBJ2-2; CDR3 DNA: TGTGCCAGCAGCGCGACTAGCGGGGACACCGGGGAGCTGTTTTTT; CDR3 protein: CASSATSGDTGELFF
clone size: .; V gene: TRBV19; D gene: TRBD1; CDR3 length: 13; J gene: TRBJ2-7; CDR3 DNA: TGTGCCAGTAGTTTCGGACAGGGTTACGAGCAGTACTTC; CDR3 protein: CASSFGQGYEQYF
clone size: .; V gene: TRBV5-1; D gene: .; CDR3 length: 13; J gene: TRBJ1-1; CDR3 DNA: TGCGCCAGCAGCTTCTCAATGAGGACTGAAGCTTTCTTT; CDR3 protein: CASSFSMRTEAFF
clone size: .; V gene: TRBV5-1; D gene: TRBD1; CDR3 length: 20; J gene: TRBJ2-3; CDR3 DNA: TGCGCCAGCAGCTCTACCGGGACAGGGGCTTCGTTTTGGGACACAGATACGCAGTATTTT; CDR3 protein: CASSSTGTGASFWDTDTQYF
clone size: .; V gene: TRBV7-9; D gene: .; CDR3 length: 14; J gene: TRBJ2-3; CDR3 DNA: TGTGCCAGCAGCCCCGTCGACTTCACAGATACGCAGTATTTT; CDR3 protein: CASSPVDFTDTQYF
clone size: once; V gene: TRBV28; D gene: .; CDR3 length: 13; J gene: TRBJ2-5; CDR3 DNA: TGTGCCAGCAGTTTCCAGGGCCAAGAGACCCAGTACTTC; CDR3 protein: CASSFQGQETQYF
clone size: .; V gene: TRBV5-1; D gene: TRBD1; CDR3 length: 18; J gene: TRBJ1-3; CDR3 DNA: TGCGCCAGCAGCTTGGGAGGCTCAGGGGGACAATCTGGAAACACCATATATTTT; CDR3 protein: CASSLGGSGGQSGNTIYF
clone size: .; V gene: TRBV4-3; D gene: TRBD2; CDR3 length: 18; J gene: TRBJ2-7; CDR3 DNA: TGCGCCAGCAGCCAAGAGGACAGAATAGCGGGGGGGCCCTACGAGCAGTACTTC; CDR3 protein: CASSQEDRIAGGPYEQYF
clone size: .; V gene: TRBV29-1; D gene: .; CDR3 length: 13; J gene: TRBJ2-3; CDR3 DNA: TGCAGCGTTTCCAGCTCAGAGGCAGATACGCAGTATTTT; CDR3 protein: CSVSSSEADTQYF
clone size: .; V gene: TRBV5-6; D gene: .; CDR3 length: 16; J gene: TRBJ2-5; CDR3 DNA: TGTGCCAGCAGCCCCACTACCCTCGGCGGGGAAGAGACCCAGTACTTC; CDR3 protein: CASSPTTLGGEETQYF
clone size: .; V gene: TRBV5-6; D gene: .; CDR3 length: 15; J gene: TRBJ2-3; CDR3 DNA: TGTGCCAGCAGCTTAGTGACAGAAAGCACAGATACGCAGTATTTT; CDR3 protein: CASSLVTESTDTQYF
clone size: .; V gene: TRBV24-1; D gene: .; CDR3 length: 16; J gene: TRBJ2-3; CDR3 DNA: TGTGCCACCAGTGATTTGGACGGGACTAGCACAGATACGCAGTATTTT; CDR3 protein: CATSDLDGTSTDTQYF
clone size: once; V gene: TRBV7-2; D gene: TRBD1; CDR3 length: 17; J gene: TRBJ1-1; CDR3 DNA: TGTGCCAGCAGCTCCCGCTCGACAGGGCCTATGAACACTGAAGCTTTCTTT; CDR3 protein: CASSSRSTGPMNTEAFF
clone size: .; V gene: TRBV28; D gene: TRBD1; CDR3 length: 14; J gene: TRBJ1-1; CDR3 DNA: TGTGCCAGCAGTCCGACAGGGGTGTACACTGAAGCTTTCTTT; CDR3 protein: CASSPTGVYTEAFF
clone size: few; V gene: TRBV2; D gene: .; CDR3 length: 12; J gene: TRBJ2-7; CDR3 DNA: TGTGCCAGCAGTGGGAGTCCCTCCAAGCAGTACTTC; CDR3 protein: CASSGSPSKQYF
clone size: .; V gene: TRBV3-1/TRBV3-2; D gene: .; CDR3 length: 17; J gene: TRBJ2-4; CDR3 DNA: TGTGCCAGCAGCCAAGTTTGGGCAGGGAGGGCCAAAAACATTCAGTACTTC; CDR3 protein: CASSQVWAGRAKNIQYF
clone size: .; V gene: TRBV18; D gene: .; CDR3 length: 14; J gene: TRBJ1-1; CDR3 DNA: TGTGCCAGCCATCTTCTGGGAGAGAACACTGAAGCTTTCTTT; CDR3 protein: CASHLLGENTEAFF
clone size: .; V gene: TRBV14; D gene: TRBD2; CDR3 length: 17; J gene: TRBJ2-3; CDR3 DNA: TGTGCCAGCAGCCAAGATGTGCTAGCGGGAGTCCCAGATACGCAGTATTTT; CDR3 protein: CASSQDVLAGVPDTQYF
clone size: once; V gene: TRBV7-8; D gene: .; CDR3 length: 15; J gene: TRBJ1-2; CDR3 DNA: TGTGCCAGCAGCTCCAGTACAGTCCGCGGGCCTGGCTACACCTTC; CDR3 protein: CASSSSTVRGPGYTF